Here is one T cell receptor (beta chain) with its context. Its antigen remains unidentified. No clone much larger than this one lies a single base away; base qualities are absent. Receptor amplification or capture employed the immunoSEQ multiplex PCR assay. For TCR sequencing, RNA was extracted from every sample and reverse transcribed into cDNA to serve as template. SuperScript III was used to make first-strand cDNA, primed with a 2:1 mix of oligo-dT and random hexamers. A synthetic immune receptor repertoire was used to assess amplification bias, and residual bias was removed computationally. As for the authors' bioinformatics: Raw reads were preprocessed to remove errors, and CDR3 was defined according to IMGT conventions as the region from the conserved cysteine to phenylalanine. Clonality was calculated as 1 minus Shannon entropy normalized by log2 of the number of productive unique TCRs. Whether each scalp clone was CD4 or CD8 was inferred by checking scalp TCRbeta sequences against the CD4 and CD8 repertoires from sorted blood. This immuneACCESS table, as held by TCRdb, lists in-frame sequences with V and J called but not all clones. Of the missing ones, under half trace to an unresolved V gene in checked studies; the others have no known cause. Clone size and V and J calls were adopted from that table, with D and trimming inferred from the DNA. For this sample there are some 200,000 clones; under 60% appear just once. 1.5% to 2% of the sample rests with the top ten.

This sample's time point label indicates: around 4 weeks on oral tofacitinib. Reading the label with the study, this specimen's treatment or condition is: oral pan-JAK inhibitor, 5-10 mg twice daily. From alopecia areata patients, peripheral blood was collected along with lesional scalp punch biopsies. After PBMCs were isolated by density centrifugation and stained for CD3, CD4 and CD8, a FACSAria was used to sort CD4+ and CD8+ T cells. This sample was included in a study of CD8+ T cells in alopecia areata (dated by TCRdb to between 2018 and 2020). The study in broad terms: Treated patients were enrolled in an open-label pilot trial of oral tofacitinib, 5 to 10 mg twice daily, for moderate-to-severe alopecia areata. TCRbeta CDR3 regions were amplified by immunoSEQ multiplex PCR using 35 Vbeta forward and 13 Jbeta reverse primers. The study used high-throughput TCRbeta sequencing to examine T cell clonal expansion in alopecia areata, in both the C3H/HeJ mouse model and human patients. RNA was obtained with the PAXgene miRNA kit for fixed scalp, the miRNeasy kit for PBMCs, and the RNeasy kit for mouse skin. In treated patients, disease severity was measured using the SALT score, which gives the percentage of scalp surface area affected. Biopsies were taken from tofacitinib-treated patients at baseline and again at 4 and 24 weeks into treatment, and several of those patients also had a later scalp biopsy. Scalp clonality was compared among normal scalp (n=4), patchy alopecia areata scalp (n=8), and alopecia totalis/universalis scalp (n=8). Human TCRbeta sequencing covered scalp tissue and sorted CD4+ and CD8+ peripheral blood T cells from patchy and totalis/universalis alopecia areata patients and healthy controls. Tofacitinib was administered for 6 to 18 months, and 6 months of follow-up off drug were then conducted to assess delayed response and recurrence. Study-wide conclusions, independent of this receptor: Unlike mouse skin, where gammadelta T cells dominate, normal human skin contains resident alphabeta T cells that get sequenced too, which complicates analysis of the scalp TCR repertoire. Compared with normal scalp, lesional scalp, particularly in alopecia totalis/universalis, had higher clonality and more expanded CD8+ clones, which suggests antigenic drive. Many expanded lesional clones persisted in scalp and blood during tofacitinib treatment, which may partly explain relapse after stopping treatment. Because the treated cohort was small and had just a single nonresponder, larger studies are needed to establish links between baseline CD8+ expansion and response. Tofacitinib significantly decreased scalp clonality and the number of expanded CD8+ clones among the top 100 scalp clones. Shared TCR sequences between patients were less evident than in mice, which may be partly attributable to HLA diversity in the patient population.

The specimen was CD4+ T cells sorted from blood, collected at week 4, from a patient treated with tofacitinib. The sequence came from a human donor with alopecia areata.

The sequenced DNA is TGTGCCAGCAGCTCCCGGGGGGGGGCCGGTAATGAGCAGTTCTTC. This codes for CASSSRGGAGNEQFF. In this chain, TRBV7-2 is recombined with TRBJ2-1, with 8 middle bases fitting TRBD2. The CDR3 numbers 15 residues from cysteine through phenylalanine. Left in the record is the CDR3 DNA by itself, 45 bases read in frame from the first base. From a lookup of the germline V gene, CDR1 and CDR2 are SGHTA and FQGNSA. V trim: 4 bases; J trim: 7 bases; unmatched bases: 9.